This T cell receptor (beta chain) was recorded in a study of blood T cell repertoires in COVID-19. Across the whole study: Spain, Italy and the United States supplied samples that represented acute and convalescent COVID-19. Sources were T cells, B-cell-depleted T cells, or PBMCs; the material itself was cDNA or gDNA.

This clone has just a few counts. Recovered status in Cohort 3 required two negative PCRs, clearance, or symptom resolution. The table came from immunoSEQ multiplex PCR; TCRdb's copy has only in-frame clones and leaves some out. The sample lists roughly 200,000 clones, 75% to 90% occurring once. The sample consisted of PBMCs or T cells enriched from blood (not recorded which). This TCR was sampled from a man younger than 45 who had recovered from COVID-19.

CDR3 DNA sequence: TGTGCCAGCAGCTTGGGGCAGGGGTATAATTCACCCCTCCACTTT. Residues: CASSLGQGYNSPLHF. V gene TRBV7-8 combines with J gene TRBJ1-6; a weak D match, TRBD1 (6 bases). The CDR3 loop spans 15 amino acids. Trimming took 3 bases from V and 4 from J, leaving 10 bases between them. Per germline, CDR1 SGHVS and CDR2 FQNEAQ.